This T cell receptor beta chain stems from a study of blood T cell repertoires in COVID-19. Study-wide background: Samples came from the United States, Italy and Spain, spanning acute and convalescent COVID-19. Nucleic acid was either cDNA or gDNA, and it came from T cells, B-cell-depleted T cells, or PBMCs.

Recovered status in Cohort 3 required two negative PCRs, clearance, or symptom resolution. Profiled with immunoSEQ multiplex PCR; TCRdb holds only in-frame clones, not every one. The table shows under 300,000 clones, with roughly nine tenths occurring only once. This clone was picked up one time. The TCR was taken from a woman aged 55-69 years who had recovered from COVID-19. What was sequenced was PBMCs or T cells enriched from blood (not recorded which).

CDR3 in amino acids: CATSTGPDPSYEQYF. CDR3 coding DNA: TGTGCCACCAGCACAGGCCCCGATCCGTCCTACGAGCAGTACTTC. The chain links TRBV15 to TRBJ2-7; D uncertain. V lost 4 bases, J lost 1 base, and 14 bases lay in between. The CDR3 is 15 residues long. In germline, CDR1 is LNHNV, CDR2 YYDKDF (reference sequence).